Given below is one TCR beta chain in context. The CDR3 is 13 amino acids. Looked up from germline, CDR1 is SGHNT and CDR2 is YYREEE (reference sequence). V lost 0 bases, J lost 6 bases, and 9 bases lay in between. This entry belongs to a study of CD8+CD57+ T cells in acquired aplastic anemia. Profiling that covered TCR beta VDJ and CDR3 relied on genomic DNA as its template. TCRdb ran MiXCR on the reads and lists one entry per CDR3 protein. The data hold 450,000 to 550,000 distinct CDR3 sequences, with around 30% observed a single time. All sequencing subjects had displayed CD8+CD57+ cell expansion on flow cytometry.

Sequences were obtained from sorted CD4+, CD8+, or CD8+CD57+ T cells (not recorded which) from PBMCs. The sequence was collected from a human donor with aplastic anemia. The gene calls are TRBV5-4 and TRBJ1-1; possibly TRBD1 for D (6 bases). CDR3 coding DNA: TGTGCCAGCAGCTTGGAACAGGGCTCTGAAGCTTTCTTT. It is translated as CASSLEQGSEAFF.